What follows is one T cell receptor (beta chain) and its context. Authors' data handling: It was from reference gene primer amplification that nucleated cell counts were estimated. Repertoires were generated with immunoSEQ multiplex PCR, while TCRdb's copy carries only in-frame clones and drops some. That table is the source of V, J and clone size, and D and trimming were worked out from the DNA. The table lists around 100,000 clones, roughly 85% of them singletons, with 13% in the top ten. CDR1 and CDR2 from the germline V gene are MNHEY and SVGAGI. The CDR3 has 13 residues. V lost 10 bases and J lost 4; bases outside the gene matches: 5. The sample originates from a study of blood T cell repertoires in COVID-19. Across the whole study: T cells, B-cell-depleted T cells, or PBMCs supplied cDNA or gDNA.

The chain carries TRBV6-5 and TRBJ2-1, with 9 nucleotides matching TRBD1. The sequence was obtained from a human donor in a cohort sampled during active COVID-19. The sample comprised peripheral blood. CDR3 DNA: TGTGCCATCCGGGACAGGGCTTACAATGAGCAGTTCTTC. Translating gives CAIRDRAYNEQFF.